This T cell receptor beta chain came from a study of shared clonotypes between healthy human individuals. Clones were sequenced by immunoSEQ multiplex PCR, and TCRdb holds only the in-frame ones, with some missing. Here the sample spans approximately 720,000 clones, around 72% being singletons. The germline V gene encodes CDR1 SGHRS and CDR2 YFSETQ. V was trimmed by 2 bases and J by 3 bases, leaving 5 bases between them. The length of the CDR3 is 12 residues. This chain joins TRBV5-1 and TRBJ2-5; D gene unclear. Sequences were obtained from memory CD4+ T cells sorted from blood. Subset noted: CD45RA-negative fraction. The sequence was obtained from a woman aged 25 to 39 in good health. The CDR3 DNA reads TGCGCCAGCAGCTTTTCAGAAGAGACCCAGTACTTC. This codes for CASSFSEETQYF.